This T cell receptor beta chain was obtained from a study of cytomegalovirus exposure and HLA in healthy donors (dated by TCRdb to about 2017). Context from the whole study: An earlier analysis of roughly 630 of the donors reported approximately 290 Gb of sequence data and more than 90 million unique TCR beta sequences from some 180 million T cells. Donor age, sex, ethnicity and CMV serostatus were compiled together with the repertoire data. Besides the first cohort of roughly 700 subjects, a separate validation cohort made up of 120 different subjects was used. A later genetic analysis used genome-wide SNP genotypes for about 60% of the 666 donors, treating that subset as a discovery cohort. All discovery cohort repertoires had been generated using a single sequencing platform. The later analysis used no new phenotypic data to find candidate immune exposures, relying instead on TCR beta sequences and their occurrence across donors. Of the approximately 400 genotyped donors, about 84% fell in the genetic ancestry cluster associated with self-reported Caucasian donors. To predict cytomegalovirus infection status, the study combined high-throughput TCR immunosequencing, statistical association of individual TCRs with disease status, and machine learning. The number of typed donors differed by locus: about 620-640 for A, B, C, DRB1 and DQB1; 500 to 550 for DQA1; approximately 600 for DPA1; and around 470 for DPB1. A later analysis re-analyzed previously published TCR beta repertoires from 666 donors and added high-resolution HLA genotyping to study TCR occurrence patterns. The study used immunosequencing to profile the T cell repertoires of hundreds of subjects and linked those repertoires to cytomegalovirus serostatus. An early release that covered roughly 600 HLA-typed donors contained about 300 gigabases of sequencing data and tens of millions of unique TCR sequences. Across 300 to 400 genotyped donors of the cohort, an average of about 240,000 unique TCR beta nucleotide sequences per donor were sequenced, and roughly 20% of those sequences were non-productive. In an earlier analysis of roughly 600 of the donors, high-throughput TCR beta sequencing was used to judge whether each TCR beta V gene segment behaved as functional or pseudogenic. Five DR-DQ haplotypes were treated as single units for association and clustering because of strong linkage in the cohort. HLA typing covered class I and class II loci at four-digit resolution. The study aimed to test whether signatures of past pathogen exposure could be identified by cataloging public T cell receptors.

The cohort comprised fewer than 700 healthy bone marrow donors. At the time of sampling, every cohort member was nominally healthy, though immune exposures that went unrecorded were likely present. The donor tested CMV seropositive, placing the donor among the 289 seropositive members of the cohort. A peripheral blood sample was provided by each donor, and peripheral blood mononuclear cells were used for TCR beta sequencing. The Qiagen DNeasy Blood Extraction Kit was used to extract genomic DNA from the blood cell samples. What the authors observed across the whole study: The earlier analysis of about 600 of the donors excluded around 17 rarely observed V segments, including chromosome 9 orphons, because counts were too low. An earlier analysis of some 590 of the donors showed that most TCR beta V segments appeared in productive rearrangements either about 87% or about 30% of the time, which broadly matched IMGT annotations. When HLA alleles, especially DR and DQ, strongly co-occurred, attributing TCR associations to individual alleles was difficult. In a later analysis, several top co-occurrence clusters were reported to appear linked to parvovirus B19, influenza, CMV and Epstein-Barr virus. The classifier was reported to diagnose cytomegalovirus status with high specificity and sensitivity in both the original cohort and the validation cohort. Compared with equally common non-associated chains, HLA-associated TCR beta chains in a later analysis were more clonally expanded and had lower generation probabilities. Correlated functional status among segregating V segments might reflect linkage disequilibrium, but an unknown experimental factor could not be ruled out. Across donors, most TCR sequences were observed very rarely, whereas some public TCRs were present in many individuals. In vitro tests confirmed that a few of the cytomegalovirus-associated TCR beta chains recognize cytomegalovirus antigens. Compared with the roughly 710-donor mean, donors in an Asian-associated ancestry cluster had fewer N-insertions in productive TCRs, according to a later genetic analysis. The only immune exposure information available for the cohort was CMV serostatus. At a false discovery rate of 0.05, a later analysis linked about 16,000 TCR beta sequences to specific HLA alleles. A later analysis found that TCR association rates varied across HLA loci, with DRB1 alleles showing the most associated TCRs and HLA-C alleles the fewest. Sequencing depth was assumed to be roughly uniform across donors in the presence/absence analyses, though that assumption may not hold. Some IMGT-functional V segments, including TRBV6-2 and TRBV6-3, could not be distinguished by the 87-base-pair reads and were therefore excluded. A further reported finding was that TCR beta sequences accurately predicted the HLA-A and HLA-B alleles for most subjects in the first cohort. In a later analysis, most CMV-associated TCR beta chains were found to appear HLA-restricted, with HLA associations seemingly driven largely by CMV exposure. A group of highly shared sequence variants was considered likely to be a technical artifact of the sequencing pipeline. HLA typing was unavailable for some donors at each locus, so association tests used only the typed subset. V-gene and J-gene trimming of TCR beta chains was associated with a missense DCLRE1C variant in a later genetic analysis, and the association was replicated in an independent cohort. The authors suggested that the approach could potentially be extended to other disease states and immunological phenotypes. This cohort had only TCR beta chains sequenced, and the lack of alpha or paired-chain data limited which features could be detected. The study gave a list of some 150 TCR beta chains associated with cytomegalovirus.

Notes on this clone: Its antigen remains unidentified. Base quality data are lacking; no much larger clone is found one base away.

Relative to germline, V is 7 bases shorter and J is 5 bases shorter, with 12 bases between their ends. From a lookup of the germline V gene, CDR1 and CDR2 are MNHNS and SASEGT. The CDR3 numbers 13 residues from cysteine through phenylalanine. Only the CDR3 DNA stays, 39 bases, in frame from base 1. Libraries were constructed by the immunoSEQ multiplex PCR assay. The multiplex PCR relied on a mix of 60 forward primers for TCR Vbeta segments and 13 reverse primers for TCR Jbeta segments. The CDR3 region of rearranged TCR beta genes was amplified from genomic DNA by a multiplex PCR assay. Amplified TCR beta libraries were sequenced as 87-base-pair reads on the Illumina HiSeq System. Under the source paper's analysis protocol: In a later analysis, tens of millions of unique TCR beta chains were counted across the roughly 610 repertoires, and some 10 million of these chains were shared by at least two donors. Raw reads were error-corrected and collapsed into unique sequences by a nearest-neighbor algorithm in which closely related sequences were merged to remove PCR and sequencing errors. To assign V, D and J gene segments, CDR3 sequences were aligned to IMGT reference sequences. For a sequence to be retained, at least a six-nucleotide match to both a V gene segment and a J gene segment was required. Rearrangements were classified as productive when the CDR3 lacked stop codons and remained in frame with V and J, and all other rearrangements were classified as non-productive. CDR3 was defined by IMGT convention, running from the second conserved V-encoded cysteine to the conserved J-encoded phenylalanine. In an earlier analysis of more than 550 of the donors, sequences lacking an unambiguous match to a single V gene segment were excluded. An earlier analysis of 500 to 600 of the donors classified V segments as functional when productive rearrangements were above 56.7% and as segregating when the standard deviation between donors was above 5%. A statistical classification framework was built for diagnosing cytomegalovirus status from the catalog of TCR beta chain sequences. V and J gene assignment, in a later analysis, came from comparing TCR nucleotide sequences with IMGT/GENE-DB human TR gene sequences. Using the TCRdist pipeline, a later analysis assigned CDR3 sequences along with most-parsimonious VDJ recombination scenarios. In a later analysis, every TCR beta chain was defined by the combination of its CDR3 amino acid sequence and its V-gene family, and reads without a unique V-gene family were dropped. As a way to deal with suspected cross-contamination and a sequencing artifact, a later analysis dropped 592 nucleotide sequences that were highly shared and had low generation probability. For each public chain, a later analysis derived a clonal expansion index from normalized ranks of inferred template counts within each repertoire. A later analysis computed generation probabilities with a VDJ recombination model fitted to out-of-frame rearrangements, and checked the results against IGoR. Hypergeometric tests were used in a later analysis to score TCR-TCR, TCR-HLA and TCR-CMV co-occurrence, with a repertoire-size bias correction applied to the TCR pairs. In a later analysis, false discovery rates were estimated by permuting HLA or CMV assignments 20 times. A later analysis grouped co-occurring TCRs with DBSCAN, adding TCRdist sequence similarity when clustering within HLA-allele-positive subsets. Repertoires with fewer than 30,000 or more than 120,000 public chains, plus five repertoires with anomalous nucleotide sharing, were excluded from co-occurrence clustering. Imported from immuneACCESS, the table was reduced by TCRdb to in-frame sequences with V and J called. These copies leave out some clones; in studies compared against another copy, an unresolved V gene accounts for under half, and the cause of the remainder is not known. D and trimming come from the DNA, and the V and J calls and clone size come from that table. The sample records 150,000 to 200,000 clones, 75% of which are singletons. About 8% of the sample lies in the top ten.

This receptor was obtained from a middle-aged woman in good health and CMV-seropositive. The chain is made from TRBV6-1 and TRBJ1-5, and possibly TRBD1, on 5 matching bases. Sequencing was performed on PBMCs. The CDR3 corresponds to CASKDISYQPQHF. The DNA sequence is as follows: TGTGCCAGCAAGGACATTTCCTATCAGCCCCAGCATTTT.